This entry concerns a single T cell receptor (beta chain). Its specific antigen is unknown. No base quality values were provided; no much bigger clone lies one nucleotide off. Receptors were amplified or captured by the immunoSEQ multiplex PCR assay. For the multiplex PCR, a mixture combining 60 forward primers for TCR Vbeta segments and 13 reverse primers for TCR Jbeta segments was used. Amplification of the CDR3 region of rearranged TCR beta genes was performed with a multiplex PCR assay on genomic DNA. The Illumina HiSeq System was used to sequence the amplified TCR beta libraries as 87-base-pair reads. As for how the authors treated the data: A later analysis tallied around 82 million unique TCR beta chains across the 610 or so repertoires, and approximately 11 million of those chains were shared by two or more donors. To remove PCR and sequencing errors, raw reads were error-corrected and collapsed into unique sequences using a nearest-neighbor algorithm that merged closely related sequences. CDR3 sequences were aligned to IMGT reference sequences to assign V, D and J gene segments. For a sequence to be retained, a match of at least six nucleotides to both a V gene segment and a J gene segment was required. Rearrangements were called productive when the CDR3 lacked stop codons and stayed in frame with V and J; all others were non-productive. Following IMGT convention, CDR3 was defined as the stretch from the second conserved V-encoded cysteine up to the conserved J-encoded phenylalanine. The earlier analysis of approximately 500 of the donors excluded sequences that lacked an unambiguous match to a single V gene segment. An earlier analysis of 587 of the donors classified V segments as functional when productive rearrangements were above 56.7% and as segregating when the standard deviation between donors was above 5%. A statistical classification framework was built for diagnosing cytomegalovirus status from the catalog of TCR beta chain sequences. In a later analysis, TCR nucleotide sequences were compared against IMGT/GENE-DB human TR gene sequences so that V and J genes could be assigned. Using the TCRdist pipeline, a later analysis assigned CDR3 sequences along with most-parsimonious VDJ recombination scenarios. In a later analysis, every TCR beta chain was defined by the combination of its CDR3 amino acid sequence and its V-gene family, and reads without a unique V-gene family were dropped. In a later analysis, 500 to 650 highly shared, low-generation-probability nucleotide sequences were removed to address suspected cross-contamination and a sequencing artifact. In a later analysis, a clonal expansion index for each public chain was calculated from normalized within-repertoire ranks of inferred template counts. A later analysis computed generation probabilities with a VDJ recombination model fitted to out-of-frame rearrangements, and checked the results against IGoR. A later analysis scored TCR-TCR, TCR-HLA and TCR-CMV co-occurrence with hypergeometric tests, applying a repertoire-size bias correction to TCR pairs. To estimate false discovery rates, a later analysis permuted the HLA or CMV assignments 20 times. In a later analysis, co-occurring TCRs were grouped using DBSCAN, and TCRdist sequence similarity was added for clustering within HLA-allele-positive subsets. Repertoires with fewer than 30,000 or more than 120,000 public chains were left out of co-occurrence clustering, as were several repertoires with anomalous nucleotide sharing. TCRdb's version of the immuneACCESS table is confined to in-frame rearrangements and falls short of the full clone set. An unresolved V gene accounts for under half of the shortfall where checked; the remainder is of unknown origin. V, J and clone size are taken as reported in that table, and D and trimming were inferred from the DNA itself. Across this sample there are under 200,000 clones, with over 80% seen only once. Approximately 2.1% of the sample rests with the top ten.

The cohort was made up of 650 to 700 healthy bone marrow donors. At the time of sampling, every cohort member was nominally healthy, though immune exposures that went unrecorded were likely present. The donor was CMV seronegative and was included in the group of a few hundred seronegative cohort members. A peripheral blood sample was provided by each donor, and peripheral blood mononuclear cells were used for TCR beta sequencing. Genomic DNA was extracted from the blood cell samples with the Qiagen DNeasy Blood Extraction Kit. This sample is drawn from a study of cytomegalovirus exposure and HLA in healthy donors (TCRdb year 2017). Background for the entire study: In an earlier analysis of roughly 590 of the donors, around 290 Gb of sequence data and 90 million to 130 million unique TCR beta sequences from about 190 million T cells were reported. Roughly 300 gigabases of sequencing data and tens of millions of unique TCR sequences made up an early release that covered about 640 HLA-typed donors. The genetic ancestry cluster associated with self-reported Caucasian donors included 81% of the roughly 400 genotyped donors. The study was designed to test whether signatures of past pathogen exposure could be identified by cataloging public T cell receptors. The T cell repertoires of around 670 subjects were profiled by immunosequencing and related to cytomegalovirus serostatus. Along with the approximately 700-subject first cohort, a separate validation cohort of about 110 different subjects was used. To predict cytomegalovirus infection status, the study combined high-throughput TCR immunosequencing, statistical association of individual TCRs with disease status, and machine learning. A later analysis re-analyzed previously published TCR beta repertoires from 550 to 700 donors and added high-resolution HLA genotyping to study TCR occurrence patterns. Rather than drawing on any new phenotypic data, the later analysis identified candidate immune exposures from TCR beta sequences and the way those sequences occurred across donors. An earlier analysis of some 600 of the donors applied high-throughput TCR beta sequencing to assess whether each TCR beta V gene segment acted as functional or pseudogenic. Donor age, sex, ethnicity and CMV serostatus were compiled together with the repertoire data. A later genetic analysis used genome-wide SNP genotypes for 398 of the 666 donors, treating that subset as a discovery cohort. All discovery cohort repertoires had been generated using a single sequencing platform. HLA typing covered class I and class II loci at four-digit resolution. Typing coverage varied by locus: roughly 629-630 donors for A, B, C, DRB1 and DQB1; approximately 500 for DQA1; approximately 570 for DPA1; 450 to 480 for DPB1. A few DR-DQ haplotypes were treated as single units for association and clustering because of strong linkage in the cohort. Across 300 to 500 genotyped donors of the cohort, an average of roughly 230,000 unique TCR beta nucleotide sequences per donor were sequenced, and 15% to 20% of those sequences were non-productive. Overall study results and their limits: Only TCR beta chains were sequenced in this cohort, and the absence of alpha or paired-chain data limited detectable features. A later genetic analysis reported fewer N-insertions in productive TCRs among donors in an Asian-associated ancestry cluster than the roughly 700-donor mean. The earlier analysis of a few hundred of the donors excluded some 15 rarely observed V segments, including chromosome 9 orphons, because counts were too low. In a later analysis, most CMV-associated TCR beta chains were found to appear HLA-restricted, with HLA associations seemingly driven largely by CMV exposure. Linkage disequilibrium might explain the correlated functional status among segregating V segments, but an unknown experimental factor could not be ruled out. In vitro tests confirmed that a few of the cytomegalovirus-associated TCR beta chains recognize cytomegalovirus antigens. Several of the top co-occurrence clusters appeared to be linked to parvovirus B19, influenza, CMV and Epstein-Barr virus, according to a later analysis. A later analysis found that HLA-associated TCR beta chains were more clonally expanded and had lower generation probabilities than equally common non-associated chains. Some IMGT-functional V segments, including TRBV6-2 and TRBV6-3, could not be told apart with the 87-base-pair reads, so those segments were excluded. Specific HLA alleles were associated with 16,951 TCR beta sequences at a false discovery rate of 0.05 in a later analysis. Presence/absence analyses assumed roughly uniform sequencing depth across donors, an assumption that may not hold. The authors suggested that the approach could potentially be generalized to other disease states and immunological phenotypes. The study listed approximately 150 TCR beta chains as associated with cytomegalovirus. CMV serostatus was the only immune exposure information available for the cohort. The classifier was reported to diagnose cytomegalovirus status with high specificity and sensitivity in both the original and validation cohorts. Because HLA typing was missing for some donors at each locus, association tests included only the typed subset. A group of highly shared sequence variants was considered likely to be a technical artifact of the sequencing pipeline. In a later analysis, the rate of TCR association differed among HLA loci, with DRB1 alleles having the most associated TCRs and HLA-C alleles having the fewest. Most TCR sequences were seen in very few donors, while some public TCRs were found in many individuals. Assigning TCR associations to individual alleles was difficult when HLA alleles, especially DR and DQ, strongly co-occurred. V-gene and J-gene trimming of TCR beta chains was associated with a missense DCLRE1C variant in a later genetic analysis, and the association was replicated in an independent cohort. A further reported finding was that TCR beta sequences accurately predicted the HLA-A and HLA-B alleles for most subjects in the first cohort. An earlier analysis of 587 of the donors showed that most TCR beta V segments appeared in productive rearrangements either about 90% or about 30% of the time, which broadly matched IMGT annotations.

The CDR3 contains 17 residues, cysteine and phenylalanine counted. The only DNA kept is the CDR3, 51 bases in frame from the first base. CDR1 is given as LGHNA and CDR2 as YSLEER, both from the germline V gene. Germline trimming amounts to 0 bases on V and 3 bases on J, with 2 as the count of junction bases outside the gene matches. The sequence is built from TRBV4-3 and TRBJ2-2; 12 junctional bases match TRBD1. The specimen was PBMCs. The TCR originated in a male donor in good health and CMV-seronegative. The CDR3 protein sequence reads: CASSQEGTGGYTGELFF. The DNA sequence follows: TGCGCCAGCAGCCAAGAGGGGACAGGGGGCTACACCGGGGAGCTGTTTTTT.